This paragraph reports one T cell receptor beta chain. This entry is derived from a study of T cells in Graves' hyperthyroidism and ophthalmopathy. Amplification of TCR beta CDR3 regions used RNA as the template. First-round RT-PCR targeting the TCR CDR3 was performed with the HTBI primer set. Via MiXCR, TCRdb re-called the multiplex PCR reads, giving one row per CDR3 protein. The top ten clones hold over 60% of a sample with 150,000 or so distinct CDR3 sequences, around 21% of them seen once. The sequence came from a woman aged 50 to 60 with Graves' hyperthyroidism that later progressed to Graves' ophthalmopathy. The sequenced sample consisted of blood.

In DNA form, the CDR3 reads TGCGCCAGCAGCTTGGGAGACAGAGAAGGCTACACCTTC. Its protein product is CASSLGDREGYTF. This chain connects TRBV5-1 to TRBJ1-2, with a weak D call TRBD1 (5 bases). This CDR3 region has 13 residues. Between the trimmed V and J ends, which lost 0 bases and 8 bases, there was a span of 11 bases. CDR1 and CDR2 from the germline V gene are SGHRS and YFSETQ.